This T cell receptor (beta chain) came from a study of cytomegalovirus exposure and HLA in healthy donors. Notes on this clone: Its antigen remains unidentified.

A multiplex PCR was run with 60 Vbeta primers and 13 Jbeta primers. Methods used by the authors: Later work found 65 million to 85 million unique TCR beta chains, with approximately 12 million shared. The repertoire was sequenced with immunoSEQ multiplex PCR; TCRdb's copy has only in-frame clones and lacks some. V and J calls and clone size follow that table, whereas D and trimming were derived from the DNA. The sample gives around 150,000 clones, around 70% of which show up once; 4.5% to 5% is in the top ten. General observations from the study: Fewer N-insertions (relative to the approximately 670-donor mean) were reportedly seen in an Asian-associated ancestry cluster in a later analysis.

This CDR3 is built from 17 residues. With V trimmed by 4 bases and J by 1 base, 12 bases remained unmatched. From germline, CDR1 is SGHNT and CDR2 YYREEE (reference sequence). The TCR was taken from a man younger than 30 in good health and CMV-seropositive. The sequenced material came from PBMCs. This rearrangement joins TRBV5-4 to TRBJ2-3; TRBD2 aligns across 7 bases. The CDR3 loop is CASSPGLVAYRTDTQYF. CDR3 in DNA: TGTGCCAGCAGCCCCGGACTAGTCGCCTACCGCACAGATACGCAGTATTTT.